This T cell receptor (beta chain) was captured in a study of early T cells in non-severe SARS-CoV-2 infection. At least ten counts were recorded for this clonotype. TCRdb re-called the 5' RACE reads with MiXCR, one entry per CDR3 protein. This table has about 60,000 distinct CDR3 sequences, about 12% appearing once. The length of the CDR3 is 13 residues. The germline gives CDR1 SEHNR, CDR2 FQNEAQ (reference sequence). V was cut by 5 bases and J by 13 bases, with 20 bases left in between. This chain joins TRBV7-9 and TRBJ2-5; D may be TRBD2 (6 bases). Sequences were obtained from whole blood. The receptor comes from an adult who was a healthcare worker with PCR-confirmed SARS-CoV-2 infection or an uninfected control (not recorded which). The CDR3 is CASSPRDFRVLYF. CDR3 DNA: TGTGCCAGCAGCCCGCGGGACTTTCGAGTCCTGTACTTC.